Listed below are T cell receptor beta chains from one sample, sequenced in a study of CD4 T cells in relation to SARS-CoV-2 and coronaviruses. TCRdb keeps only in-frame clones here, not all; method: immunoSEQ multiplex PCR. The sample lists about 59,000 clones, 86% occurring once. The specimen was memory CD4+ T cells from PBMCs. The origin of the receptors is a human donor in good health. Both conserved end residues are part of each CDR3.

J gene,V gene,CDR3 protein
TRBJ1-1,TRBV5-5,CASSLGPDSREAFF
TRBJ1-2,TRBV2,CASSEGAYYGYTF
TRBJ2-7,TRBV29-1,CSVRGADSSSYEQYF
TRBJ2-1,TRBV24-1,CATSDLLGENGYNEQFF
TRBJ2-7,TRBV5-1,CASSLQPGQGTYEQYF
TRBJ2-1,TRBV27,CASSRTGSDEQFF
TRBJ2-3,TRBV5-1,CASSLGGTGTDTQYF
TRBJ2-1,TRBV4-2,CASSHTGERWSSYNEQFF
TRBJ2-4,TRBV10-1,CASSEGSLAKNIQYF
TRBJ2-1,TRBV11-2,CASSTYNEQFF
TRBJ1-2,TRBV5-4,CASSIQGSSGYTF
TRBJ1-3,TRBV3-1/TRBV3-2,CASSHSGRSGNTIYF
TRBJ2-7,TRBV9,CASSGGPAYEQYF
TRBJ2-7,TRBV9,CASSVESASNEQYF
TRBJ2-2,TRBV9,CASSVVPGTNTGELFF
TRBJ1-6,TRBV4-2,CASSLTRGTGSNSPLHF
TRBJ2-7,TRBV18,CASSPDWEQYF
TRBJ2-1,TRBV9,CASSVGLETSGTSEQFF
TRBJ2-2,TRBV7-3,CASSPRQGRNTGELFF
TRBJ1-1,TRBV11-2,CASSRGQSNTEAFF
TRBJ2-5,TRBV19,CASSRWTSRQETQYF
TRBJ2-3,TRBV6-6,CASSLNGLATTDTQYF
TRBJ2-7,TRBV5-1,CASSLQSGGTLTYEQYF
TRBJ1-6,TRBV3-1/TRBV3-2,CASSIGGQGNSPLHF
TRBJ2-3,TRBV3-1/TRBV3-2,CASSQTGRSTDTQYF
TRBJ2-4,TRBV28,CASSSSTPGGIQYF
TRBJ2-7,TRBV28,CASSLYPGRGTSGSYEQYF
TRBJ2-7,TRBV28,CASSRTGKSYEQYF
TRBJ2-3,TRBV7-6,CASSSQGGQFRTDTQYF
TRBJ1-1,TRBV6-5,CASRRDSMNTEAFF
TRBJ2-2,TRBV6-1,CASSALAGGPRSNPGELFF
TRBJ2-3,TRBV2,CASKIDTDTQYF